Reported below is one TCR beta chain. Its target is unknown. Cells that had been cultured for nine to eleven days were the source of isolated CD4+ T cells. All study participants received two doses of BNT162b2 or mRNA-1273 vaccine. The data derive from a study of vaccination effects on CD4 cells after COVID-19. Some clones are missing from TCRdb's copy, which holds only in-frame ones; the method was immunoSEQ multiplex PCR. The repertoire has around 69,000 clones, around 80% of them found once; the top ten carry approximately 2.3%. The V gene's germline CDR1 is MNHEY and CDR2 SVGAGI. This CDR3 contains 16 residues. V was shortened by 4 bases and J by 6 bases, with 18 bases between the two germline ends.

This clonotype was obtained from a human donor who received a COVID-19 vaccine. This chain links TRBV6-5 with TRBJ1-4, with D perhaps TRBD1 (5 bases). Here the sequenced sample was CD4+ T cells from PBMCs cultured without peptide, taken after COVID-19 vaccination. As DNA, the CDR3 is TGTGCCAGCAGTTCCCTACAGAAGGGGACCTATGAAAAACTGTTTTTT. This codes for CASSSLQKGTYEKLFF.